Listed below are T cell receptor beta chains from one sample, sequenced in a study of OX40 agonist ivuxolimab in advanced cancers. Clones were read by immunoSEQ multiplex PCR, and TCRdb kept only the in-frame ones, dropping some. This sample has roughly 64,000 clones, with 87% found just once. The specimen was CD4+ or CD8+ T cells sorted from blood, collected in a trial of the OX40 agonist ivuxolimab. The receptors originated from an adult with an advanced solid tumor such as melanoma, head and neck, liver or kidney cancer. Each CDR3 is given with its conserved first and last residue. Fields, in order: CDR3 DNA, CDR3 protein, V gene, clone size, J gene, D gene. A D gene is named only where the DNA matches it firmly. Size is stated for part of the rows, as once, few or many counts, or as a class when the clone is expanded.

DNA: TGTGCCAGCAGCTTAGGTAGCGGGAGGGCTAATGAGCAGTTCTTC; CDR3: CASSLGSGRANEQFF; V: TRBV7-9; size: NA; J: TRBJ2-1; D: TRBD2
DNA: TGCGCCAGCAGCTTGGCCGGTGGGGCCCTAAACATTCAGTACTTC; CDR3: CASSLAGGALNIQYF; V: TRBV5-1; size: NA; J: TRBJ2-4; D: NA
DNA: TGTGCCAGCAGCCAAGGGGTGGGGACGTACGAGCAGTACTTC; CDR3: CASSQGVGTYEQYF; V: TRBV4-2; size: NA; J: TRBJ2-7; D: NA
DNA: TGTGCCAGCTCACCTATTGCCTCTGGAAACACCATATATTTT; CDR3: CASSPIASGNTIYF; V: TRBV18; size: NA; J: TRBJ1-3; D: NA
DNA: TGTGCCAGCAGCTCCAGGACAGGCCTTACCTACGAGCAGTACTTC; CDR3: CASSSRTGLTYEQYF; V: TRBV5-4; size: NA; J: TRBJ2-7; D: TRBD1
DNA: TGTGCCTGCGGGGGGACAGGGAACTCTGGGGCCAACGTCCTGACTTTC; CDR3: CACGGTGNSGANVLTF; V: TRBV30; size: NA; J: TRBJ2-6; D: TRBD1
DNA: TGTGCCAGCAGCTTTTTACAGGGGGCGGATGGCTACACCTTC; CDR3: CASSFLQGADGYTF; V: TRBV7-8; size: NA; J: TRBJ1-2; D: TRBD1
DNA: TGTGCCTGGAGTGAAGGTGGCCTTAACTATGGCTACACCTTC; CDR3: CAWSEGGLNYGYTF; V: TRBV30; size: NA; J: TRBJ1-2; D: NA
DNA: TGTGCCAGCACGGAGGGGGAGGAACCGAACACTGAAGCTTTCTTT; CDR3: CASTEGEEPNTEAFF; V: TRBV28; size: NA; J: TRBJ1-1; D: NA
DNA: TGTGCCAGCAGCCAAGACCTCCAGCGGGGGCACACAGATACGCAGTATTTT; CDR3: CASSQDLQRGHTDTQYF; V: TRBV4-2; size: NA; J: TRBJ2-3; D: TRBD2
DNA: TGTGCCAGCAGTGAAATATCTAACTCCTACGAGCAGTACTTC; CDR3: CASSEISNSYEQYF; V: TRBV6-1; size: NA; J: TRBJ2-7; D: NA
DNA: TGCGCCAGCAGCTTGGGGTGGGGCCAGGGCCCCGGAGAGACCCAGTACTTC; CDR3: CASSLGWGQGPGETQYF; V: TRBV5-1; size: NA; J: TRBJ2-5; D: NA
DNA: TGTGCCAGCCAGAAGGGATACAGGGGCAATCAGCCCCAGCATTTT; CDR3: CASQKGYRGNQPQHF; V: TRBV19; size: NA; J: TRBJ1-5; D: NA
DNA: TGTGCCAGCAGTTTATCTCGACAGGGCAACACTGAAGCTTTCTTT; CDR3: CASSLSRQGNTEAFF; V: TRBV27; size: few; J: TRBJ1-1; D: TRBD1
DNA: TGTGCCAGCAGGGCGACTAGCGTTACGCAGTATTTT; CDR3: CASRATSVTQYF; V: TRBV2; size: NA; J: TRBJ2-3; D: TRBD2
DNA: TGTGCCAGCAGTTTCGTGGGAGGGAACACTGAAGCTTTCTTT; CDR3: CASSFVGGNTEAFF; V: TRBV27; size: once; J: TRBJ1-1; D: NA
DNA: TGTGCCAGCAGCTCATTTCAAGACAAGGCGGGCGAGCAGTACTTC; CDR3: CASSSFQDKAGEQYF; V: TRBV7-6; size: NA; J: TRBJ2-7; D: NA
DNA: TGTGCCAGCAGCGGCCTCGAGAGGAATTCACCCCTCCACTTT; CDR3: CASSGLERNSPLHF; V: TRBV9; size: once; J: TRBJ1-6; D: NA
DNA: TGCGCCAGCAGCCAAGTGAGCGGTATCCAGTTCTTC; CDR3: CASSQVSGIQFF; V: TRBV4-1; size: once; J: TRBJ2-1; D: NA
DNA: TGTGCCTCCAGGACAGGGTCGAACACCGGGGAGCTGTTTTTT; CDR3: CASRTGSNTGELFF; V: TRBV19; size: NA; J: TRBJ2-2; D: TRBD1
DNA: TGCGCCAGCAGCCGGTCGAGGGAAGAGACCCAGTACTTC; CDR3: CASSRSREETQYF; V: TRBV5-1; size: NA; J: TRBJ2-5; D: NA
DNA: TGTGCCAGCAGTTACTGGAAGAGCTCCTACAATGAGCAGTTCTTC; CDR3: CASSYWKSSYNEQFF; V: TRBV6-5; size: NA; J: TRBJ2-1; D: NA
DNA: TGCGCCAGCAACCTCGGAGGAGGCCTCGGATCAGAGACCCAGTACTTC; CDR3: CASNLGGGLGSETQYF; V: TRBV5-1; size: NA; J: TRBJ2-5; D: NA
DNA: TGTGCCAGCAGTTTCCGGGTGGGCAATCAGCCCCAGCATTTT; CDR3: CASSFRVGNQPQHF; V: TRBV27; size: NA; J: TRBJ1-5; D: NA
DNA: TGTGCCAGCAGGGACCGACAGGACGGCGAGCAGTACTTC; CDR3: CASRDRQDGEQYF; V: TRBV25-1; size: once; J: TRBJ2-7; D: NA
DNA: TGTGCCAGCAGGGACAGGGGATTTGGCTACACCTTC; CDR3: CASRDRGFGYTF; V: TRBV27; size: NA; J: TRBJ1-2; D: TRBD1
DNA: TGTGCCAGCAGTTCTACAGGGAAACAGCCCCAGCATTTT; CDR3: CASSSTGKQPQHF; V: TRBV6-5; size: NA; J: TRBJ1-5; D: NA
DNA: TGTGCCAGCAGCGTAGGAGGCGGGCCCTCCTACAATGAGCAGTTCTTC; CDR3: CASSVGGGPSYNEQFF; V: TRBV9; size: NA; J: TRBJ2-1; D: NA
DNA: TGTGCCAGCTCACCACTTCCGGCAGGGGTACGGGAAAAACTGTTTTTT; CDR3: CASSPLPAGVREKLFF; V: TRBV18; size: NA; J: TRBJ1-4; D: NA
DNA: TGTGCCAGCAGCTCATCGTCCGGGACTAGCAATGAGCAGTTCTTC; CDR3: CASSSSSGTSNEQFF; V: TRBV7-6; size: few; J: TRBJ2-1; D: TRBD2
DNA: TGTGCCTGGAGACGTCTGCTATCGGGCTACACCTTC; CDR3: CAWRRLLSGYTF; V: TRBV30; size: NA; J: TRBJ1-2; D: NA
DNA: TGTGCCATCAGTGAGTCGACCGGGAACACCGGGGAGCTGTTTTTT; CDR3: CAISESTGNTGELFF; V: TRBV10-3; size: NA; J: TRBJ2-2; D: NA
DNA: TGCGCCAGCAGCCGTGGACAGGGGGCTAGGACTAATGAAAAACTGTTTTTT; CDR3: CASSRGQGARTNEKLFF; V: TRBV5-1; size: NA; J: TRBJ1-4; D: TRBD1
DNA: TGTGCCAGCAGCCCTGCCGGGGGGCCTTTGACTGAAGCTTTCTTT; CDR3: CASSPAGGPLTEAFF; V: TRBV7-2; size: NA; J: TRBJ1-1; D: NA
DNA: TGTGCCATCTTAAGAAACAGGGGTTCAACGGGCGAGCAGTACTTC; CDR3: CAILRNRGSTGEQYF; V: TRBV10-3; size: NA; J: TRBJ2-7; D: TRBD1
DNA: TGTGCCAGCTCACCACGGAGTCCCGATACGCAGTATTTT; CDR3: CASSPRSPDTQYF; V: TRBV18; size: NA; J: TRBJ2-3; D: NA
DNA: TGTGCCAGTAGTATAGGGACAGGGGTCTATGGCTACACCTTC; CDR3: CASSIGTGVYGYTF; V: TRBV19; size: NA; J: TRBJ1-2; D: TRBD1
DNA: TGTGCCAGCAGTCAATCTCCTAGAGGGGGATCCGGGGAGCTGTTTTTT; CDR3: CASSQSPRGGSGELFF; V: TRBV9; size: once; J: TRBJ2-2; D: NA
DNA: TGTGCCAGCAGCTTAGTCAGCAACACCGGGGAGCTGTTTTTT; CDR3: CASSLVSNTGELFF; V: TRBV11-3; size: NA; J: TRBJ2-2; D: NA
DNA: TGTGCCAGCAGCTTAGAGGGTACAGGGAGCTATGGCTACACCTTC; CDR3: CASSLEGTGSYGYTF; V: TRBV11-2; size: few; J: TRBJ1-2; D: NA
DNA: TGCGCCAGCAGCCCCAATACAGGGCGAGCTTTCTTT; CDR3: CASSPNTGRAFF; V: TRBV5-1; size: few; J: TRBJ1-1; D: NA
DNA: TGTGCCTGGAGTGTACAGGGGGACAATGAGCAGTTCTTC; CDR3: CAWSVQGDNEQFF; V: TRBV30; size: once; J: TRBJ2-1; D: TRBD1
DNA: TGTGCCAGCAGCTTAGAGGACGTCTCCGGCACAGATACGCAGTATTTT; CDR3: CASSLEDVSGTDTQYF; V: TRBV7-6; size: NA; J: TRBJ2-3; D: NA
DNA: TGTGCCAGCAGTTCCGGTTTTTCCAGGGCGAACACTGAAGCTTTCTTT; CDR3: CASSSGFSRANTEAFF; V: TRBV6-5; size: NA; J: TRBJ1-1; D: NA
DNA: TGTGCCAGCAGTTTGTCAGGGGCTATCGATCAGCCCCAGCATTTT; CDR3: CASSLSGAIDQPQHF; V: TRBV28; size: NA; J: TRBJ1-5; D: NA
DNA: TGTGCCAGCAGCCCCCTGGGCCAGGTTACCGGGGAGCTGTTTTTT; CDR3: CASSPLGQVTGELFF; V: TRBV5-8; size: NA; J: TRBJ2-2; D: NA
DNA: TGTGCCAGTAACCCCACCATGAACACTGAAGCTTTCTTT; CDR3: CASNPTMNTEAFF; V: TRBV19; size: NA; J: TRBJ1-1; D: NA
DNA: TGTGCCAGCAGGCGCGGGACAGGGGAGGGCTACACCTTC; CDR3: CASRRGTGEGYTF; V: TRBV13; size: NA; J: TRBJ1-2; D: TRBD1
DNA: TGTGCCACCAGCAGGACGGCTAGCAATCAGCCCCAGCATTTT; CDR3: CATSRTASNQPQHF; V: TRBV15; size: NA; J: TRBJ1-5; D: NA
DNA: TGTGCCAGCACCCTGGGGGGACTAGCGGGAGTGAGAGGGGAGACCCAGTACTTC; CDR3: CASTLGGLAGVRGETQYF; V: TRBV5-4; size: NA; J: TRBJ2-5; D: TRBD2
DNA: TGTGCCAGCACCGGGACGGGCCCCTTTGGCTACACCTTC; CDR3: CASTGTGPFGYTF; V: TRBV14; size: NA; J: TRBJ1-2; D: NA
DNA: TGTGCCAGCAGCTTGGCACAGGGGATCCAAGAGACCCAGTACTTC; CDR3: CASSLAQGIQETQYF; V: TRBV5-4; size: NA; J: TRBJ2-5; D: TRBD1